Presented here are 5 T cell receptor beta chains from one specimen sequenced in a study of monozygotic twins with cystic fibrosis. Generated by immunoSEQ multiplex PCR, the TCRdb table keeps only in-frame clones and is missing some. Of 30,000 to 45,000 clones listed, 84% are singletons. The source material was blood. The receptors originated from a girl aged 2-10 years with cystic fibrosis.

Only a few counts were recorded for this clone. The chain couples TRBV6-6 to TRBJ1-2; 9 bases fit TRBD1. The CDR3 consists of 16 residues. Germline CDR1 MNHNY, CDR2 SVGAGI (reference sequence). V dropped 2 bases and J dropped 7; count of bases not matched to a gene: 11. The CDR3 is CASSYILRDRVGGYTF. The CDR3 DNA is TGTGCCAGCAGTTACATCCTCCGGGACAGGGTGGGTGGCTACACCTTC.

The chain links TRBV7-9 to TRBJ1-6; TRBD1 matches 7 bases. The CDR3 has 16 amino acids. J gave up 4 bases and V 7 bases, and 10 bases lay outside the gene matches. The V gene's germline CDR1 is SEHNR and CDR2 FQNEAQ (reference sequence). In nucleotides, the CDR3 is TGTGCCAGCACCCCCCTAGGGACAGCATATAATTCACCCCTCCACTTT. It is translated as CASTPLGTAYNSPLHF.

The chain carries TRBV30 and TRBJ2-3, with D unresolved. CDR1 GTSNPN and CDR2 SVGIG come from the germline V gene (reference sequence). The CDR3 is 11 amino acids. Trimming cost V 3 bases and J 13 bases, with 14 bases left between them. CDR3 DNA sequence: TGTGCCTGGAGGCCGGGTCCTGGAGAGTATTTT. This gives the protein CAWRPGPGEYF.

V and J are TRBV30 and TRBJ1-2; no firm D call. Germline CDR1 and CDR2: GTSNPN and SVGIG (reference sequence). This CDR3 is built from 14 residues. V shed 1 base and J shed 0 bases, with 9 bases lying between them. The DNA of the CDR3 is TGTGCCTGGAGTGGAACTAAAGCTAACTATGGCTACACCTTC. Amino acids: CAWSGTKANYGYTF.

This clone was recorded once. The chain uses TRBV30 and TRBJ2-1; no definite D call. V was clipped by 4 bases and J by 9 bases, with 16 bases between them. Germline loops: CDR1 GTSNPN, CDR2 SVGIG (reference sequence). The CDR3 sequence is 13 residues long. The CDR3 sequence is CAWTKGAPSEQFF. CDR3 nucleotides: TGTGCCTGGACCAAAGGTGCGCCAAGTGAGCAGTTCTTC.